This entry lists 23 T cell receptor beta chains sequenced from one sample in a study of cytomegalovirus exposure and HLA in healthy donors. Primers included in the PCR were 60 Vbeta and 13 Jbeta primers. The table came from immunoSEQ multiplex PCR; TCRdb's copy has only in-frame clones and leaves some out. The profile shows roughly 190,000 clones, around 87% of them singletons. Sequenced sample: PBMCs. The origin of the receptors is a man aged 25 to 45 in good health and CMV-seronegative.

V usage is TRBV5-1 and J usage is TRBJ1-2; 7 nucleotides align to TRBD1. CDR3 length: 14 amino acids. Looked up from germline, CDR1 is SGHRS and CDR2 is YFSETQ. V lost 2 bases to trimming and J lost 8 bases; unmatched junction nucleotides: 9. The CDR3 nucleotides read TGCGCCAGCAGCTTTTCAGAGACAGGGAGAGGCTACACCTTC. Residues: CASSFSETGRGYTF.

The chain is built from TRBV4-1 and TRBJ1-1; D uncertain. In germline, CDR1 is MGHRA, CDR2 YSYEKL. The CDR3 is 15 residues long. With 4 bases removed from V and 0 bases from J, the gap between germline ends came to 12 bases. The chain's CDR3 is CASSLSAGVNTEAFF. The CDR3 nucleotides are TGCGCCAGCAGCCTTTCGGCGGGTGTGAACACTGAAGCTTTCTTT.

CDR3 bases: TGTGCCAGCAGCTTAGACAGGGCTGGCTACACCTTC. Encoded protein: CASSLDRAGYTF. The rearrangement uses TRBV7-2 and TRBJ1-2; tentatively, D is TRBD1 (6 bases). This CDR3 has 12 amino acids. CDR1 is SGHTA and CDR2 is FQGNSA in the germline V gene. V lost 1 base to trimming and J lost 7 bases, with 7 bases between them.

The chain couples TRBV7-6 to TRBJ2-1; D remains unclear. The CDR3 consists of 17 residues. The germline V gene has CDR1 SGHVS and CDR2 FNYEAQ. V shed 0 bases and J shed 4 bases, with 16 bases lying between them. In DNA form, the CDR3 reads TGTGCCAGCAGCTTAGCAGAGGAGACTTACCCTTACAATGAGCAGTTCTTC. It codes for CASSLAEETYPYNEQFF.

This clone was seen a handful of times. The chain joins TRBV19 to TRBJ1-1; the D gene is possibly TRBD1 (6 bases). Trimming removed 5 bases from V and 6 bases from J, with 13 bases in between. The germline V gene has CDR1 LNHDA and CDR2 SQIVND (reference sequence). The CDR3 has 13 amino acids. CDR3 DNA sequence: TGTGCCAGTAGTTGGGACAAGAGGGCTGAAGCTTTCTTT. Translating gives CASSWDKRAEAFF.

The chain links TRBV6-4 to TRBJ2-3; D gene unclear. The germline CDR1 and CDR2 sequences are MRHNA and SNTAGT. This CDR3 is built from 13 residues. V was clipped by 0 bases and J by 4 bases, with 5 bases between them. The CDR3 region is CASSDSRADTQYF. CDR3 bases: TGTGCCAGCAGTGACTCTCGGGCAGATACGCAGTATTTT.

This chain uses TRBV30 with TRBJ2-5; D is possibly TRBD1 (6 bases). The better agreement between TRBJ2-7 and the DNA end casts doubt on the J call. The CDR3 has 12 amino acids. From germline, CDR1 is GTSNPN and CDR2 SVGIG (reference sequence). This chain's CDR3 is CAYKGVSYEQYF. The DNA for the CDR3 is TGTGCCTATAAGGGGGTGTCCTACGAGCAGTACTTC.

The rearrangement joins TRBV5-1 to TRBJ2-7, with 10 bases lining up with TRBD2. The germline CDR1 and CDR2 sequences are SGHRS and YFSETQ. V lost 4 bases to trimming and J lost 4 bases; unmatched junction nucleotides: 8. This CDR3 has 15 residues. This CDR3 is CASSTLAGSWYEQYF. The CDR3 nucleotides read TGCGCCAGCAGCACACTAGCGGGAAGTTGGTACGAGCAGTACTTC.

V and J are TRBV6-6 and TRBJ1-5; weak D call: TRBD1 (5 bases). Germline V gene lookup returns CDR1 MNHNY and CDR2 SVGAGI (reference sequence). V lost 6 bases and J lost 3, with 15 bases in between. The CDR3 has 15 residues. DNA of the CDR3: TGTGCCAGCAGGTCTCAGGAGGGGAACAATCAGCCCCAGCATTTT. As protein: CASRSQEGNNQPQHF.

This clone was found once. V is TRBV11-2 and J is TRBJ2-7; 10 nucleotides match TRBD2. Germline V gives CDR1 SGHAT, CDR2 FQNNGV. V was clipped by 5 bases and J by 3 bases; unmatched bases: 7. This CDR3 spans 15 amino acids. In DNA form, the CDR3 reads TGTGCCAGCAGCCCCAGCGGGAGGGCTGTCTACGAGCAGTACTTC. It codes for CASSPSGRAVYEQYF.

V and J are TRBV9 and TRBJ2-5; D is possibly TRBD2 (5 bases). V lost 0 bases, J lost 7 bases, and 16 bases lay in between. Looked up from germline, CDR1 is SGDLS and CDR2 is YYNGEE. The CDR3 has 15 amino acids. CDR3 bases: TGTGCCAGCAGCGTAGCTACTGTCAGGAGGTCGACCCAGTACTTC. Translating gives CASSVATVRRSTQYF.

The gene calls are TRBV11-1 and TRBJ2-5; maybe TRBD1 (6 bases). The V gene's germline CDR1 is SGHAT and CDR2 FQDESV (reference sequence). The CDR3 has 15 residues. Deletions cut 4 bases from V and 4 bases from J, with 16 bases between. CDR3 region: CASSSRDIPGETQYF. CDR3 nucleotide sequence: TGTGCCAGCAGCTCCCGGGACATACCGGGAGAGACCCAGTACTTC.

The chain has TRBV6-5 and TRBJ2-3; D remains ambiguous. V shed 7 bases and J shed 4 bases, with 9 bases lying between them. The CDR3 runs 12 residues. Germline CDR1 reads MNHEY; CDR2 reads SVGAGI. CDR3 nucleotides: TGTGCCAGCATCTCTACAGCAGATACGCAGTATTTT. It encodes CASISTADTQYF.

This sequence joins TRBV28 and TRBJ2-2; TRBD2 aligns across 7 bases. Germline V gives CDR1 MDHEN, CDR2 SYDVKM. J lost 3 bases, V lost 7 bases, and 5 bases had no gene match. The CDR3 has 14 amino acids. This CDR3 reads CASNVAGYTGELFF. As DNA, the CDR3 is TGTGCCAGCAATGTAGCGGGTTACACCGGGGAGCTGTTTTTT.

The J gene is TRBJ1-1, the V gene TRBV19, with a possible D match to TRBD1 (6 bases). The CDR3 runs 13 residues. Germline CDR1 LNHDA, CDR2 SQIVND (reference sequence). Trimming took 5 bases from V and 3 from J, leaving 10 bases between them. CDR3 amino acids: CASSWTVHTEAFF. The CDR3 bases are TGTGCCAGTAGTTGGACAGTTCACACTGAAGCTTTCTTT.

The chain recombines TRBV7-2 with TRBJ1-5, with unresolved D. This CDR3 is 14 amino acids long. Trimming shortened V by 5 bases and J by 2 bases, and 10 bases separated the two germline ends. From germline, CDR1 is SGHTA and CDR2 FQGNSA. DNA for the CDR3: TGTGCCAGCAGCCGGGAATACGGCAATCAGCCCCAGCATTTT. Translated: CASSREYGNQPQHF.

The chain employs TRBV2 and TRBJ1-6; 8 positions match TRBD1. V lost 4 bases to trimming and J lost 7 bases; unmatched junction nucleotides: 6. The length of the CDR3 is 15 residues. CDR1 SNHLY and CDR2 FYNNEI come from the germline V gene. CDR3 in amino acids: CASSVLTGENSPLHF. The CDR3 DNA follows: TGTGCCAGCAGTGTTTTGACAGGGGAAAATTCACCCCTCCACTTT.

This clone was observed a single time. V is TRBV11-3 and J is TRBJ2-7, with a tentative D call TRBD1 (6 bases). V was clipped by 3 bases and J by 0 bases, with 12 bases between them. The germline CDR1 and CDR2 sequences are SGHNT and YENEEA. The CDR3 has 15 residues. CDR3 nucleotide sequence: TGTGCCAGCAGCTTCGGCCAGGGGCCCTCCTACGAGCAGTACTTC. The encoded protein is CASSFGQGPSYEQYF.

The CDR3 here is CASSIGGGGQPQHF. In DNA, the CDR3 is TGTGCCAGTAGTATTGGGGGGGGTGGTCAGCCCCAGCATTTT. The V and J genes are TRBV19 and TRBJ1-5, with D perhaps TRBD1 (5 bases). V gave up 3 bases and J gave up 6 bases, with 12 bases separating them. CDR1 is LNHDA, CDR2 SQIVND, per germline (reference sequence). The CDR3 extends over 14 amino acids.

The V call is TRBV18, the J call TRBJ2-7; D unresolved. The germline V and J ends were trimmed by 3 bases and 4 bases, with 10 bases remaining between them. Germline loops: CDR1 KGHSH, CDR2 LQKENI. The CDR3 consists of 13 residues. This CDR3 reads CASSPASTYEQYF. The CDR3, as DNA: TGTGCCAGCTCACCGGCAAGTACGTACGAGCAGTACTTC. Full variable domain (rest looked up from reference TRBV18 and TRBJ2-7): NAGVMQNPRHLVRRRGQEARLRCSPMKGHSHVYWYRQLPEEGLKFMVYLQKENIIDESGMPKERFSAEFPKEGPSILRIQQVVRGDSAAYFCASSPASTYEQYFGPGTRLTVT.

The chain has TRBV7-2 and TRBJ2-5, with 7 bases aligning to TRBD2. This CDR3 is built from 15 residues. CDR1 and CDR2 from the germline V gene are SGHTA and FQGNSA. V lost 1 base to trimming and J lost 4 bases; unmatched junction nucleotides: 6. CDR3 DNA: TGTGCCAGCAGCTTAGGGACTAGTTCACGAGAGACCCAGTACTTC. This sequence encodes CASSLGTSSRETQYF.

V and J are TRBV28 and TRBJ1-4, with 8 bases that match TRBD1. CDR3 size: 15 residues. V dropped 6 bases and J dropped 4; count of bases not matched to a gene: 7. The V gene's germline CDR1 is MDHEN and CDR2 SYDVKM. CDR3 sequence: CASRRSGQGNEKLFF. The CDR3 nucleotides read TGTGCCAGCAGACGATCTGGACAGGGTAATGAAAAACTGTTTTTT.

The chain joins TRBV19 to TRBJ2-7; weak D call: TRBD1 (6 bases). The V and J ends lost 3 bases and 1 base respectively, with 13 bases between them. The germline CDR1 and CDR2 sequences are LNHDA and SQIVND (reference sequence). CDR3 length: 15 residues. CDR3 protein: CASSMGSGASYEQYF. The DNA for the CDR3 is TGTGCCAGTAGTATGGGCTCAGGGGCGTCCTACGAGCAGTACTTC.